This is a list of T cell receptor beta chains from one sample in a study of T cell changes during pregnancy in multiple sclerosis. Here immunoSEQ multiplex PCR was the method, and the copy in TCRdb shows in-frame clones only, minus some. The sample has some 77,000 clones, over 85% seen once. Sequencing used CD4+ T cells from peripheral blood mononuclear cells, obtained before pregnancy. The receptors originated from a female donor with multiple sclerosis, enrolled in a pregnancy study. The CDR3 runs from the conserved cysteine through the conserved F or W. A D gene is named only where the DNA matches it firmly.

d_gene	len	v_gene	j_gene	CDR3nt	CDR3aa
-	14	TRBV19	TRBJ2-7	TGTGCCAGTAGTCACCCGGGGGTTACCTACGAGCAGTACTTC	CASSHPGVTYEQYF
TRBD1	12	TRBV2	TRBJ1-4	TGTGCCAGCAGGACAGGGAACGAAAAACTGTTTTTT	CASRTGNEKLFF
-	16	TRBV6-1	TRBJ1-1	TGTGCCAGCAGTGAATACCAGGGGAGAAGGAACACTGAAGCTTTCTTT	CASSEYQGRRNTEAFF
TRBD1	13	TRBV5-6	TRBJ2-5	TGTGCCAGCAGCCTGACAGGGGAAGAGACCCAGTACTTC	CASSLTGEETQYF
TRBD2	14	TRBV6-1	TRBJ2-5	TGTGCCAGCACCCGGGGACTATACCAAGAGACCCAGTACTTC	CASTRGLYQETQYF
-	14	TRBV5-1	TRBJ2-3	TGCGCCAGCAGCTTCCTTTCTGACAGCCATACGCAGTATTTT	CASSFLSDSHTQYF
TRBD1	15	TRBV4-2	TRBJ1-2	TGTGCCAGCAGCCAAGGAGGGGGCGCGGACTATGGCTACACCTTC	CASSQGGGADYGYTF
-	16	TRBV11-3	TRBJ1-5	TGTGCCAGCAGCTTGCGCCACGGACAGAGGAATCAGCCCCAGCATTTT	CASSLRHGQRNQPQHF
TRBD1	18	TRBV18	TRBJ1-1	TGTGCCAGCTCCCGAACACCGGGACAGGGTAGAATCAACACTGAAGCTTTCTTT	CASSRTPGQGRINTEAFF
TRBD2	16	TRBV30	TRBJ2-7	TGTGCCTGGAGTGTACCAGCGGGAGCCGAAGCCTACGAGCAGTACTTC	CAWSVPAGAEAYEQYF
-	14	TRBV9	TRBJ2-1	TGTGCCAGCAGCGTACGGTGGGAGACAAATGAGCAGTTCTTC	CASSVRWETNEQFF
TRBD2	15	TRBV30	TRBJ2-2	TGTGCCTGGAGTGTACTAGCGAGGAACACCGGGGAGCTGTTTTTT	CAWSVLARNTGELFF
-	15	TRBV28	TRBJ2-3	TGTGCCAGCAGTTTCTCTCTAGGCGGCACAGATACGCAGTATTTT	CASSFSLGGTDTQYF
-	16	TRBV28	TRBJ1-1	TGTGCCAGCAGTTTTTGGCAGGGCGCCCTGAACACTGAAGCTTTCTTT	CASSFWQGALNTEAFF